This T cell receptor (beta chain) was obtained from a study of T cell responses to AZD1222 COVID-19 vaccine. TCRdb keeps only in-frame clones here, not all; method: immunoSEQ multiplex PCR. The sample has around 78,000 clones, 88% seen once; the top ten hold 5%. Worth noting for this clone: Its antigen remains unknown.

Study outcomes and limitations: Only a handful of AZD1222 recipients tested seropositive at baseline. Spike-specific TCR breadth and depth both grew after two AZD1222 doses. Donors, mostly white British, included more females; clonal diversity was possibly underestimated.

The CDR3 totals 14 residues. Germline CDR1 is SGHTA and CDR2 is FQGNSA. V shed 1 base and J 10 bases; nucleotides not matched to a gene: 5. The receptor's source is an adult in good health. This chain joins TRBV7-2 and TRBJ1-4, with TRBD1 matching over 8 bases. The sample was peripheral blood, taken on day 0 of MenACWY control vaccination. The CDR3 coding sequence is TGTGCCAGCAGCTTAGAGACAGGGGTGGGAAAACTGTTTTTT. It specifies CASSLETGVGKLFF.